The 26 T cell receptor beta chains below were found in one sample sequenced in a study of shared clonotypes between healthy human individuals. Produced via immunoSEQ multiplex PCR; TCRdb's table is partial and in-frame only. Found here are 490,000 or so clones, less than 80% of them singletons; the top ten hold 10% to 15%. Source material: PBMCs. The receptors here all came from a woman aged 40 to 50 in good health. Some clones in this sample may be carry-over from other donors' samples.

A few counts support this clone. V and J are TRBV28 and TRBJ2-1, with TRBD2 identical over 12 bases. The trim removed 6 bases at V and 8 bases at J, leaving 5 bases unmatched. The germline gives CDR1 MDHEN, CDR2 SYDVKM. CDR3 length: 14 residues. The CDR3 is CASRASGRGDEQFF. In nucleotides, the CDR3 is TGTGCCAGCAGGGCTAGCGGGAGGGGGGATGAGCAGTTCTTC.

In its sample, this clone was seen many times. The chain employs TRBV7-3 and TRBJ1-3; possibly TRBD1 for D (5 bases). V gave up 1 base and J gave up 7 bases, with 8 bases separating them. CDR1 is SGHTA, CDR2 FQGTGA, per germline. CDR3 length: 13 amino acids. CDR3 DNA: TGTGCCAGCAGCTTAAGACGGGGGAACACCATATATTTT. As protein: CASSLRRGNTIYF.

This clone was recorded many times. CDR3: CASSSGSSQFF. CDR3 sequence (DNA): TGTGCCAGCTCCAGCGGGAGTTCGCAGTTCTTC. The V gene is TRBV28, the J gene TRBJ2-1, with 8 bases lining up with TRBD2. CDR1 is MDHEN, CDR2 SYDVKM, per germline. The junction had 6 bases not matched to a gene; V was cut back by 8 bases and J by 12 bases. The CDR3 has 11 amino acids.

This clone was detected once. CDR3 region: CASSLDRGQETQYF. In nucleotides, the CDR3 is TGTGCCAGCAGCTTGGATCGGGGGCAAGAGACCCAGTACTTC. The genes are TRBV5-4 and TRBJ2-5; a weak D match, TRBD2 (6 bases). The germline V and J ends were trimmed by 0 bases and 2 bases, with 8 bases remaining between them. The CDR3 length is 14 residues. Germline V lookup: CDR1 SGHNT, CDR2 YYREEE (reference sequence).

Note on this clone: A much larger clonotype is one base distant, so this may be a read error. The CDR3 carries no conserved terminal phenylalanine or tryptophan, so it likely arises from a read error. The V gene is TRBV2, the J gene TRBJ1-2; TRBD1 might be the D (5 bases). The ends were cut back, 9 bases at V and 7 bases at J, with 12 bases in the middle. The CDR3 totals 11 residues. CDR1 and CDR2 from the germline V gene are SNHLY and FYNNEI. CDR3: CASGGDLGYTL. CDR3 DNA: TGTGCCAGTGGGGGGGACCTTGGCTACACCCTC.

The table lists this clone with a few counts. In DNA, the CDR3 is TGTGCCTGGAGTAGAGAGGGGGAGAGTGACACTGAAGCTTTCTTT. Its translation: CAWSREGESDTEAFF. V usage is TRBV30 and J usage is TRBJ1-1, with D possibly being TRBD1 (6 bases). CDR1 and CDR2 from the germline V gene are GTSNPN and SVGIG (reference sequence). V was trimmed by 2 bases and J by 3 bases, leaving 16 bases between them. This CDR3 spans 15 amino acids.

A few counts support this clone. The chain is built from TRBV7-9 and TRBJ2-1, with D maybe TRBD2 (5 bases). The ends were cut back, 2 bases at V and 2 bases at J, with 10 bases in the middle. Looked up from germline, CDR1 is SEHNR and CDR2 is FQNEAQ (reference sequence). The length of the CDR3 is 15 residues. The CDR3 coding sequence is TGTGCCAGCAGCTTAATGATCGGGACCTACAATGAGCAGTTCTTC. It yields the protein CASSLMIGTYNEQFF.

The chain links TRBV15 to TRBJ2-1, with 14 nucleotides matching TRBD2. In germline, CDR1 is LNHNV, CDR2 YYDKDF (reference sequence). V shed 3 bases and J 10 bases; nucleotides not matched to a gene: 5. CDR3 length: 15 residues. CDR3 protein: CATSRGLAGAWEQFF. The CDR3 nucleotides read TGTGCCACCAGCAGGGGACTAGCGGGAGCCTGGGAGCAGTTCTTC.

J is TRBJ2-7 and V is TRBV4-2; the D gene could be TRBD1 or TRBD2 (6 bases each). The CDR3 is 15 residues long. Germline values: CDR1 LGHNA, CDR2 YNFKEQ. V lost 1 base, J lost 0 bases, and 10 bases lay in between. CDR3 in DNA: TGTGCCAGCAGCCAAGGGGGGGCAAGCTCCTACGAGCAGTACTTC. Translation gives CASSQGGASSYEQYF.

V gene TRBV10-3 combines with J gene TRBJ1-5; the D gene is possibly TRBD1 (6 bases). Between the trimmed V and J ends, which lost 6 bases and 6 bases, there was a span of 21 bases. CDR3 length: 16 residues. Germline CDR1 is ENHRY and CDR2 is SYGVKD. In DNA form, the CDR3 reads TGTGCCATCAGCCCACGAAGCCACAGGGACACTCAGCCCCAGCATTTT. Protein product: CAISPRSHRDTQPQHF.

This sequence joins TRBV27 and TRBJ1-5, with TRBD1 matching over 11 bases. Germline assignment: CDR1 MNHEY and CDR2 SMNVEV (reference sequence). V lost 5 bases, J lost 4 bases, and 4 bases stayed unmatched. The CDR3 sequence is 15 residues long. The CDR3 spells CASSPGTGGNQPQHF. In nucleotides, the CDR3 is TGTGCCAGCAGTCCCGGGACAGGGGGGAATCAGCCCCAGCATTTT.

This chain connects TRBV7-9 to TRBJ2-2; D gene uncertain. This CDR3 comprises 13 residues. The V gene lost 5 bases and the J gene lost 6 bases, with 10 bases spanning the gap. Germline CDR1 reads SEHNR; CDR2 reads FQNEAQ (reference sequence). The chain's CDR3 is CASSLLGPGELFF. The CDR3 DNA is TGTGCCAGCAGCCTGTTAGGGCCCGGGGAGCTGTTTTTT.

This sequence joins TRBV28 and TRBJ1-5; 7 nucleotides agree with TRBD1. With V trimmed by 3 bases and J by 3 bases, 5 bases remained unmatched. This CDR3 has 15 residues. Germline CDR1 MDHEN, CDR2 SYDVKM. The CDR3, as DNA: TGTGCCAGCAGTTTGACAGGGTCGGCCAATCAGCCCCAGCATTTT. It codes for CASSLTGSANQPQHF.

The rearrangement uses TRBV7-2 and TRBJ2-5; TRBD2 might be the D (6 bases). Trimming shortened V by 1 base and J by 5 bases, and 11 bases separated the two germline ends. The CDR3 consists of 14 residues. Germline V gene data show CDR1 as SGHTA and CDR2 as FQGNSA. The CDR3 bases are TGTGCCAGCAGCTTAGAAAGTGGAGGGGAGACCCAGTACTTC. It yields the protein CASSLESGGETQYF.

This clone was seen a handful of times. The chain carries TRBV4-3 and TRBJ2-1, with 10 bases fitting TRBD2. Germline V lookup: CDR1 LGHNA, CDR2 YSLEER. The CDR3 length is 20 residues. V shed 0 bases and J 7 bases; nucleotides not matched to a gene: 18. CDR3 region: CASSQDTRVGLAGAWNEQFF. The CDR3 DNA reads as TGCGCCAGCAGCCAAGACACCCGCGTTGGGCTAGCGGGAGCGTGGAATGAGCAGTTCTTC.

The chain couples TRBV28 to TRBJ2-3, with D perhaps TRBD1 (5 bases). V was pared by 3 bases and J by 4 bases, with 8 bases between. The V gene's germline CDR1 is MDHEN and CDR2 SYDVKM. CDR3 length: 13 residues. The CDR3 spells CASSLWGPDTQYF. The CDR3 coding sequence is TGTGCCAGCAGTTTGTGGGGCCCAGATACGCAGTATTTT.

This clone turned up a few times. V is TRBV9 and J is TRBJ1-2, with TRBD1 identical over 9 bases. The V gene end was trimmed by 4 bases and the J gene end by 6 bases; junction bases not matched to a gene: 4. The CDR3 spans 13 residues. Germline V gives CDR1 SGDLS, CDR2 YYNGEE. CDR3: CASSFRQGDGYTF. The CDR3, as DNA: TGTGCCAGCAGCTTCCGACAGGGGGATGGCTACACCTTC. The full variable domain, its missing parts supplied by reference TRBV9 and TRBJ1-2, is DSGVTQTPKHLITATGQRVTLRCSPRSGDLSVYWYQQSLDQGLQFLIQYYNGEERAKGNILERFSAQQFPDLHSELNLSSLELGDSALYFCASSFRQGDGYTFGSGTRLTVV.

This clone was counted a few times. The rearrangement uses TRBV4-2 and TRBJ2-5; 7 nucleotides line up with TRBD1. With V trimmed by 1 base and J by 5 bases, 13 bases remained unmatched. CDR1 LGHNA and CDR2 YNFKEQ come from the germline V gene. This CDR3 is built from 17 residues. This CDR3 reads CASSQAYRQGQGETQYF. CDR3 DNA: TGTGCCAGCAGCCAAGCATATAGACAGGGCCAGGGGGAGACCCAGTACTTC.

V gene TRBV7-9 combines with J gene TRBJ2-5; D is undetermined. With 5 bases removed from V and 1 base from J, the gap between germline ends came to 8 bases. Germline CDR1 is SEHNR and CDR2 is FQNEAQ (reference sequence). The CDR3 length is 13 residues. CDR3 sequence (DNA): TGTGCCAGCAGCAAGGTGGGCCAAGAGACCCAGTACTTC. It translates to CASSKVGQETQYF.

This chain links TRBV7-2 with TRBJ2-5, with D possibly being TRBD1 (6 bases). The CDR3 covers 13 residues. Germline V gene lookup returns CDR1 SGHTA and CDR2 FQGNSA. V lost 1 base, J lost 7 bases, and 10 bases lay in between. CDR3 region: CASSLVPRGTQYF. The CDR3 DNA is TGTGCCAGCAGCTTAGTGCCCAGGGGGACCCAGTACTTC.

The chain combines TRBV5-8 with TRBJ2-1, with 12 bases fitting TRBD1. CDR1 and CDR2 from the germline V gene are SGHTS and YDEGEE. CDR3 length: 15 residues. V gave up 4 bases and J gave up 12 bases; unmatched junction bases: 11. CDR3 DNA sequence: TGTGCCAGCAGCGATACCGGGACAGGGGGCAGCCGGCAGTTCTTC. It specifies CASSDTGTGGSRQFF. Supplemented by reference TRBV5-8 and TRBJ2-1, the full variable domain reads EAGVTQSPTHLIKTRGQQATLRCSPISGHTSVYWYQQALGLGLQFLLWYDEGEERNRGNFPPRFSGRQFPNYSSELNVNALELEDSALYLCASSDTGTGGSRQFFGPGTRLTVL.

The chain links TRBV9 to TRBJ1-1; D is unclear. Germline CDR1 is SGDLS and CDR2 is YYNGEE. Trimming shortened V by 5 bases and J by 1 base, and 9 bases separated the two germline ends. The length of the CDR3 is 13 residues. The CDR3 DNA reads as TGTGCCAGCAGTATAACAGAGAACACTGAAGCTTTCTTT. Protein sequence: CASSITENTEAFF.

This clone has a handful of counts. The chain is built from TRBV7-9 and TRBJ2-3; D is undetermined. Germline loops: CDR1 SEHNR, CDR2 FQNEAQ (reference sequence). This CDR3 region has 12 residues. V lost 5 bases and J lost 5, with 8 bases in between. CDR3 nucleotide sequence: TGTGCCAGCAGCCCCCTGGGAGATACGCAGTATTTT. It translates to CASSPLGDTQYF.

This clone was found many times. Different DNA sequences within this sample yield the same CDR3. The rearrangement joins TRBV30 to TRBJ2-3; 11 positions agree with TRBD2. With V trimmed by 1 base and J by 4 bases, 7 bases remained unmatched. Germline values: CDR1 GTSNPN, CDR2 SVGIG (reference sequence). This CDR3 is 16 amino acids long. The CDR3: CAWSGRLAGGPDTQYF. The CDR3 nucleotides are TGTGCCTGGAGTGGGCGGCTAGCGGGAGGACCAGATACGCAGTATTTT.

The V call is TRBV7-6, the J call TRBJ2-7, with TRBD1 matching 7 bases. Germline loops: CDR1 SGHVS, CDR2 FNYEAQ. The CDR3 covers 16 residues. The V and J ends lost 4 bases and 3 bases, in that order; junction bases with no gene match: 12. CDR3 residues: CASSSRAGTAFYEQYF. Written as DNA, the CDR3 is TGTGCCAGCAGCTCAAGAGCCGGGACAGCGTTCTACGAGCAGTACTTC.

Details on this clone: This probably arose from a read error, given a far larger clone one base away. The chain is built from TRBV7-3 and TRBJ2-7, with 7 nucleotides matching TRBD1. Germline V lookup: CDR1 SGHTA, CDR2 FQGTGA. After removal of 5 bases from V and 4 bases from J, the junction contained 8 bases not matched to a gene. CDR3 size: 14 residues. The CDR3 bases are TGTGCCAGCAGCGAGACAGGGAATGGTTACGAGCAGTACTTC. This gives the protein CASSETGNGYEQYF.